Listed below are T cell receptor beta chains from one sample, sequenced in a study of T cell changes during pregnancy in multiple sclerosis. Generated by immunoSEQ multiplex PCR, the TCRdb table keeps only in-frame clones and is missing some. The repertoire holds about 61,000 clones, with around 90% as singletons. Sequencing used peripheral blood, obtained in the first trimester of pregnancy. These receptors all stem from a female donor in good health, enrolled as a control in a pregnancy study. Each CDR3 is given with its conserved first and last residue. D genes are given only for firm matches. Not every row has a clone size; where given, it reads once, few, many or a size class.

- | TRBJ2-3 | TRBV7-2 | - | TGTGCCAGCAGCTTAGTAGGAGGGTCCACAGATACGCAGTATTTT | CASSLVGGSTDTQYF
- | TRBJ2-1 | TRBV12-5 | - | TGTGCTAGTGGTTTGGTCCAGTACTCCTACAATGAGCAGTTCTTC | CASGLVQYSYNEQFF
- | TRBJ2-3 | TRBV5-1 | TRBD2 | TGCGCCAGCAGCTTCGGACTAGCGGGGGGGGATACTAGCACAGATACGCAGTATTTT | CASSFGLAGGDTSTDTQYF
- | TRBJ2-7 | TRBV5-1 | - | TGCGCCAGCAGCTTTGCCGCTAACCAGGAGGGATTCTTTTCCGGGTACGAGCAGTACTTC | CASSFAANQEGFFSGYEQYF
- | TRBJ2-4 | TRBV4-1 | TRBD2 | TGCGCCAGCAGCCAAGGACATCCAACTAGCGGGGGGGCCTACATTCAGTACTTC | CASSQGHPTSGGAYIQYF
- | TRBJ2-2 | TRBV4-3 | TRBD1 | TGCGCCAGCAGCCTCACCGGGACAGGGGACGGGGAGCTGTTTTTT | CASSLTGTGDGELFF
- | TRBJ2-2 | TRBV6-4 | - | TGTGCCAGCGGAAAGGACAGCGCGAACACCGGGGAGCTGTTTTTT | CASGKDSANTGELFF
- | TRBJ2-7 | TRBV27 | - | TGTGCCAGCAGTTTACAACCCGGACAGACCTACGAGCAGTACTTC | CASSLQPGQTYEQYF
- | TRBJ1-2 | TRBV9 | - | TGTGCCAGCAGCTCCAGCGGCAACTATGGCTACACCTTC | CASSSSGNYGYTF
- | TRBJ2-1 | TRBV7-3 | - | TGTGCCAGCAGCTCGACAGGCTCGAGCTCCTACAATGAGCAGTTCTTC | CASSSTGSSSYNEQFF
- | TRBJ2-3 | TRBV2 | - | TGTGCCAGCAGTGAAGGACTCTGGGAGACAGATACGCAGTATTTT | CASSEGLWETDTQYF
once | TRBJ1-1 | TRBV27 | - | TGTGCCAGCAGTGCAGGGGTAAATACTGAAGCTTTCTTT | CASSAGVNTEAFF
- | TRBJ2-3 | TRBV25-1 | TRBD2 | TGTGCCAGCAGTGAAGGCCGACTAGCGGGCACAGATACGCAGTATTTT | CASSEGRLAGTDTQYF
- | TRBJ2-2 | TRBV7-7 | - | TGTGCCAGCAGCCCCACAACGACGGGCGGGGAGCTGTTTTTT | CASSPTTTGGELFF
- | TRBJ2-5 | TRBV4-2 | TRBD2 | TGTGCCAGCAGCCCTTCACCTAAGGGGCCTAGCGGGCCCATTGTGGAGACCCAGTACTTC | CASSPSPKGPSGPIVETQYF
- | TRBJ2-1 | TRBV19 | TRBD2 | TGTGCCAGTAGTCAGACTAGCCGGGGTCTCCATGAGCAGTTCTTC | CASSQTSRGLHEQFF